This is a list of T cell receptor beta chains from one sample in a study of early T cells in non-severe SARS-CoV-2 infection. Using its own MiXCR run on the 5' RACE reads, TCRdb lists one record per CDR3 protein. The repertoire includes around 70,000 distinct CDR3 sequences, approximately 10% of them detected once, and around 6.4% sits in the top ten. The sample taken for sequencing was whole blood. The receptors were sampled from an adult who was a healthcare worker with PCR-confirmed SARS-CoV-2 infection or an uninfected control (not recorded which). The CDR3 runs from the conserved cysteine through the conserved F or W. A D gene is named only where the DNA matches it firmly. Expanded clones are given a class, and other clones once, few, many or no size at all.

j_gene: TRBJ1-2; v_gene: TRBV29-1; d_gene: .; abundance: .; CDR3nt: TGCAGCGTTGACAGGACAGTCAATGGCTACACCTTC; CDR3aa: CSVDRTVNGYTF
j_gene: TRBJ2-3; v_gene: TRBV20-1; d_gene: TRBD1; abundance: many; CDR3nt: TGCAGTGCGCAAACAGGGGACGTCACAGATACGCAGTATTTT; CDR3aa: CSAQTGDVTDTQYF
j_gene: TRBJ1-2; v_gene: TRBV6-6; d_gene: .; abundance: many; CDR3nt: TGTGCCAGCGCAGGGGCAGGAGGCTACACCTTC; CDR3aa: CASAGAGGYTF
j_gene: TRBJ2-5; v_gene: TRBV18; d_gene: .; abundance: .; CDR3nt: TGTGCCAGCTCACCACCTGCAGAAGAGACCCAGTACTTC; CDR3aa: CASSPPAEETQYF
j_gene: TRBJ2-7; v_gene: TRBV7-8; d_gene: .; abundance: many; CDR3nt: TGTGCCAGCAGACGATCAGCGGGTGCCTACGAGCAGTACTTC; CDR3aa: CASRRSAGAYEQYF
j_gene: TRBJ2-7; v_gene: TRBV27; d_gene: .; abundance: few; CDR3nt: TGTGCCAGCAACCCTAGGTCCGGATCCTACGAGCAGTACTTC; CDR3aa: CASNPRSGSYEQYF
j_gene: TRBJ1-1; v_gene: TRBV9; d_gene: .; abundance: many; CDR3nt: TGTGCCAGCAGCGTAGACCAGGGACAGAACACTGAAGCTTTCTTT; CDR3aa: CASSVDQGQNTEAFF
j_gene: TRBJ2-4; v_gene: TRBV3-1; d_gene: TRBD2; abundance: few; CDR3nt: TGTGCCAGCAGCCAAACTACTAGCGGGAGCCCTGGGTACTTC; CDR3aa: CASSQTTSGSPGYF
j_gene: TRBJ2-3; v_gene: TRBV5-1; d_gene: .; abundance: few; CDR3nt: TGCGCCAGCAGCTTGTCGCAGGGGCTCCCAGATACGCAGTATTTT; CDR3aa: CASSLSQGLPDTQYF
j_gene: TRBJ2-1; v_gene: TRBV12-3/TRBV12-4; d_gene: TRBD2; abundance: few; CDR3nt: TGTGCCAGCAGAACTAGCGGGAGTAGAGGTGAGCAGTTCTTC; CDR3aa: CASRTSGSRGEQFF
j_gene: TRBJ2-1; v_gene: TRBV6-5; d_gene: .; abundance: many; CDR3nt: TGTGCCAGCAGTCCCGACAGGACGAACTACCGTGAGCAGTTCTTC; CDR3aa: CASSPDRTNYREQFF
j_gene: TRBJ2-7; v_gene: TRBV6-1; d_gene: TRBD2; abundance: few; CDR3nt: TGTGCCAGCAGTGTATCAGCGGGAGGGACTCACGAGCAGTACTTC; CDR3aa: CASSVSAGGTHEQYF
j_gene: TRBJ1-1; v_gene: TRBV6-1; d_gene: .; abundance: many; CDR3nt: TGTGCCAGCAGTGAAGGAGGGAGAACTGAAGCTTTCTTT; CDR3aa: CASSEGGRTEAFF
j_gene: TRBJ1-2; v_gene: TRBV30; d_gene: .; abundance: .; CDR3nt: TGTGCCTGCATGACCGGGCCAGATGGCTACACCTTC; CDR3aa: CACMTGPDGYTF
j_gene: TRBJ2-7; v_gene: TRBV20-1; d_gene: TRBD1; abundance: .; CDR3nt: TGCAGTGCTAAGGACAGGTACCACGAGCAGTACTTC; CDR3aa: CSAKDRYHEQYF
j_gene: TRBJ2-7; v_gene: TRBV5-1; d_gene: .; abundance: .; CDR3nt: TGCGCCAGCAGCTTCGACGCCGCCTACGAGCAGTACTTC; CDR3aa: CASSFDAAYEQYF
j_gene: TRBJ1-2; v_gene: TRBV3-1; d_gene: .; abundance: many; CDR3nt: TGTGCCAGCAGCCTTCGGTCGTTAAACTATGGCTACACCTTC; CDR3aa: CASSLRSLNYGYTF
j_gene: TRBJ2-7; v_gene: TRBV20-1; d_gene: TRBD1; abundance: few; CDR3nt: TGCAGTGCTAGCAAACAGGGGGCGCGGGAGCAGTACTTC; CDR3aa: CSASKQGAREQYF
j_gene: TRBJ2-7; v_gene: TRBV12-3/TRBV12-4; d_gene: .; abundance: .; CDR3nt: TGTGCCAGCAGTTTTGGGGGGCACGAGCAGTACTTC; CDR3aa: CASSFGGHEQYF
j_gene: TRBJ1-1; v_gene: TRBV28; d_gene: .; abundance: .; CDR3nt: TGTGCCAGCACCAGGGCCCTGAACACTGAAGCTTTCTTT; CDR3aa: CASTRALNTEAFF
j_gene: TRBJ2-3; v_gene: TRBV2; d_gene: .; abundance: .; CDR3nt: TGTGCCAGCAGTGAAGAGGGGGGGGATACGCAGTATTTT; CDR3aa: CASSEEGGDTQYF
j_gene: TRBJ2-7; v_gene: TRBV10-1; d_gene: TRBD2; abundance: .; CDR3nt: TGCGCCAGCAGTGAGTCCAACGAGGGAGGGGAGCAGTACTTC; CDR3aa: CASSESNEGGEQYF
j_gene: TRBJ2-6; v_gene: TRBV7-2; d_gene: TRBD1; abundance: .; CDR3nt: TGTGCCAGCAGCCCCGGTACAGGGGTTGTTGGGGCCAACGTCCTGACTTTC; CDR3aa: CASSPGTGVVGANVLTF
j_gene: TRBJ2-7; v_gene: TRBV28; d_gene: .; abundance: few; CDR3nt: TGTGCCAGCAGTTTATCCCAGGGATACGAGCAGTACTTC; CDR3aa: CASSLSQGYEQYF
j_gene: TRBJ2-1; v_gene: TRBV20-1; d_gene: TRBD2; abundance: .; CDR3nt: TGCAGTGTCGTCAGCGGGGTCTCCTACAATGAGCAGTTCTTC; CDR3aa: CSVVSGVSYNEQFF
j_gene: TRBJ1-2; v_gene: TRBV12-3/TRBV12-4; d_gene: .; abundance: few; CDR3nt: TGTGCCAGCACCCCCTCAGATGGCGTTTTTGACTACACCTTC; CDR3aa: CASTPSDGVFDYTF
j_gene: TRBJ2-3; v_gene: TRBV7-9; d_gene: .; abundance: .; CDR3nt: TGTGCCATAGAAACAGATACGCAGTATTTT; CDR3aa: CAIETDTQYF
j_gene: TRBJ2-3; v_gene: TRBV28; d_gene: TRBD2; abundance: few; CDR3nt: TGTGCCAGCAGTTTCCCGGGCAGACTAGCGGAATTCACAGATACGCAGTATTTT; CDR3aa: CASSFPGRLAEFTDTQYF
j_gene: TRBJ2-7; v_gene: TRBV2; d_gene: TRBD2; abundance: .; CDR3nt: TGTGCCAGCAGTGAAGGACTAGCGGGAGCTCACGAGCAGTACTTC; CDR3aa: CASSEGLAGAHEQYF
j_gene: TRBJ2-7; v_gene: TRBV6-1; d_gene: .; abundance: few; CDR3nt: TGTGCCAGCAGTGAAGCGGTCTCGTACGAGCAGTACTTC; CDR3aa: CASSEAVSYEQYF
j_gene: TRBJ2-1; v_gene: TRBV19; d_gene: TRBD1; abundance: few; CDR3nt: TGTGCCAGTAGTTCTAAGGGACAGAACACCTACAATGAGCAGTTCTTC; CDR3aa: CASSSKGQNTYNEQFF
j_gene: TRBJ1-1; v_gene: TRBV3-1; d_gene: .; abundance: few; CDR3nt: TGTGCCAGCAGCCAAGGAAACAGCGCTTTCTTT; CDR3aa: CASSQGNSAFF
j_gene: TRBJ1-1; v_gene: TRBV18; d_gene: .; abundance: many; CDR3nt: TGTGCCAGCTCACCAAACACCGAGAACACTGAAGCTTTCTTT; CDR3aa: CASSPNTENTEAFF
j_gene: TRBJ2-7; v_gene: TRBV3-1; d_gene: TRBD2; abundance: .; CDR3nt: TGTGCCAGCAGCCGTGAAGGACTAGCGGCTTCCTACGAGCAGTACTTC; CDR3aa: CASSREGLAASYEQYF
j_gene: TRBJ1-5; v_gene: TRBV24-1; d_gene: TRBD1; abundance: many; CDR3nt: TGTGCCACCAGTGATACAGGGGGTCTGCAGCCCCAGCATTTT; CDR3aa: CATSDTGGLQPQHF
j_gene: TRBJ2-7; v_gene: TRBV15; d_gene: TRBD2; abundance: .; CDR3nt: TGTGCCACCAGTCTAAGGACTAGAAGTTACGAGCAGTACTTC; CDR3aa: CATSLRTRSYEQYF
j_gene: TRBJ1-2; v_gene: TRBV6-1; d_gene: .; abundance: many; CDR3nt: TGTGCCGCCGCGGGGTTCTATGGCTACACCTTC; CDR3aa: CAAAGFYGYTF
j_gene: TRBJ2-1; v_gene: TRBV6-6; d_gene: .; abundance: .; CDR3nt: TGTGCCAGCAGGCATACTCCGGGGGCGGAAGAGCAGTTCTTC; CDR3aa: CASRHTPGAEEQFF
j_gene: TRBJ1-1; v_gene: TRBV12-3/TRBV12-4; d_gene: .; abundance: many; CDR3nt: TGTGCCAGCAGTTTCATGAGGTGGGGTTTAGGTTTCTTT; CDR3aa: CASSFMRWGLGFF
j_gene: TRBJ1-1; v_gene: TRBV4-3; d_gene: .; abundance: .; CDR3nt: TGCGCCAGCAGCCAAGATCGGGACAACAGGATTCGAGCTTTCTTT; CDR3aa: CASSQDRDNRIRAFF
j_gene: TRBJ2-1; v_gene: TRBV5-1; d_gene: TRBD2; abundance: .; CDR3nt: TGCGCCAGCAGCTTGATAAGCGGGGTCTACAATGAGCAGTTCTTC; CDR3aa: CASSLISGVYNEQFF
j_gene: TRBJ2-6; v_gene: TRBV5-1; d_gene: TRBD1; abundance: .; CDR3nt: TGCGCCAGCAGCGCAGTCCCGGGACAGGGCTACTCTGGGGCCAACGTCCTGACTTTC; CDR3aa: CASSAVPGQGYSGANVLTF
j_gene: TRBJ2-7; v_gene: TRBV11-1; d_gene: .; abundance: many; CDR3nt: TGTGCCAGCAGCCATGGACCGTTCCCCTACGAGCAGTACTTC; CDR3aa: CASSHGPFPYEQYF
j_gene: TRBJ2-7; v_gene: TRBV9; d_gene: .; abundance: .; CDR3nt: TGTGCCAGCAGCGTAGGGAACGCTCCCTACGAGCAGTACTTC; CDR3aa: CASSVGNAPYEQYF
j_gene: TRBJ2-1; v_gene: TRBV7-9; d_gene: TRBD2; abundance: .; CDR3nt: TGTGCCAGCAGCTTCGGACTAGCGGGAGGAACCAATGAGCAGTTCTTC; CDR3aa: CASSFGLAGGTNEQFF
j_gene: TRBJ1-5; v_gene: TRBV12-3/TRBV12-4; d_gene: .; abundance: few; CDR3nt: TGTGCCAGCAGCCCCTACGCTCCGGGGGCGAGAGCCCCTTATCAGCCCCAGCATTTT; CDR3aa: CASSPYAPGARAPYQPQHF
j_gene: TRBJ2-1; v_gene: TRBV27; d_gene: .; abundance: many; CDR3nt: TGTGCCAGCAGTTTAGAAGGAAATGAGCAGTTCTTC; CDR3aa: CASSLEGNEQFF
j_gene: TRBJ2-2; v_gene: TRBV7-8; d_gene: .; abundance: many; CDR3nt: TGTGCAGTGCTAAAACAGGAAAACACCGGGGAGCTGTTTTTT; CDR3aa: CAVLKQENTGELFF
j_gene: TRBJ2-1; v_gene: TRBV7-2; d_gene: TRBD2; abundance: .; CDR3nt: TGTGCCAGCAGCCCGGGACTAGCGGGAGGAAATGGTGAGCAGTTCTTC; CDR3aa: CASSPGLAGGNGEQFF
j_gene: TRBJ2-3; v_gene: TRBV10-3; d_gene: .; abundance: few; CDR3nt: TGTGCCATCAGTGAGCGTGGCGTAACAGATACGCAGTATTTT; CDR3aa: CAISERGVTDTQYF
j_gene: TRBJ2-7; v_gene: TRBV7-8; d_gene: .; abundance: few; CDR3nt: TGTGCCAGCAGCTTAGCGCTAAGGGGGTACCTTAACTACGAGCAGTACTTC; CDR3aa: CASSLALRGYLNYEQYF